These 14 T cell receptor beta chains were sequenced from one sample in a study of T-cell reconstitution after alpha-beta-depleted transplantation in children. A library of TCRbeta sequences, prepared with unique molecular identifiers, was generated. TCRdb re-derived calls from the PCR reads in MiXCR, one entry per CDR3 protein. The table has 540,000 or so distinct CDR3 sequences, 23% seen once. This material consisted of PBMCs, mostly from graft donor cells, taken 360 days after TCRalphabeta/CD19-depleted stem cell transplant. These receptors were obtained from a boy under two years old who had a stem cell transplant for acute myeloid leukemia, so the T cells may come from the graft donor.

The genes are TRBV7-2 and TRBJ2-5, with 8 bases lining up with TRBD1. From germline, CDR1 is SGHTA and CDR2 FQGNSA. The length of the CDR3 is 16 residues. V shed 5 bases and J 7 bases; nucleotides not matched to a gene: 15. CDR3 coding DNA: TGTGCCAGCAGCCCCAGCAGGGGGCGGTACACGGGGACCCAGTACTTC. Its protein product is CASSPSRGRYTGTQYF. The complete variable domain, with remaining parts taken from reference TRBV7-2 and TRBJ2-5, reads GAGVSQSPSNKVTEKGKDVELRCDPISGHTALYWYRQSLGQGLEFLIYFQGNSAPDKSGLPSDRFSAERTGGSVSTLTIQRTQQEDSAVYLCASSPSRGRYTGTQYFGPGTRLLVL.

Ten or more counts support this clonotype. The V and J genes are TRBV29-1 and TRBJ2-3; 11 nucleotides align to TRBD1. The length of the CDR3 is 14 residues. With 7 bases clipped from V and 1 base from J, the junction kept 4 bases outside the gene matches. Germline V gene sequence: CDR1 SQVTM, CDR2 ANQGSEA. CDR3 DNA sequence: TGCAGCGGCGGACAGGGGGCTGGCACAGATACGCAGTATTTT. Protein product: CSGGQGAGTDTQYF.

V usage is TRBV10-3 and J usage is TRBJ1-2; D not resolved. Trimming left V 6 bases short and J 4 bases short, with 12 bases between. Germline assignment: CDR1 ENHRY and CDR2 SYGVKD. The CDR3 runs to 13 residues. CDR3 residues: CAIRDRVSYGYTF. As DNA, the CDR3 is TGTGCCATCAGGGACCGTGTATCCTATGGCTACACCTTC.

This clonotype was counted many times. The gene calls are TRBV5-1 and TRBJ1-1; D is unresolved. From germline, CDR1 is SGHRS and CDR2 YFSETQ. Trimming removed 3 bases from V and 6 bases from J, with 12 bases in between. The CDR3 contains 13 residues. This CDR3 is CASSSGSRAEAFF. The CDR3 DNA is TGCGCCAGCAGCTCTGGATCTCGGGCTGAAGCTTTCTTT.

This clonotype was recorded a few times. V and J are TRBV20-1 and TRBJ2-2; 8 nucleotides match TRBD2. CDR3 length: 14 amino acids. Trimming took 4 bases from V and 8 from J; bases not matched to a gene: 9. Germline V gives CDR1 DFQATT, CDR2 SNEGSKA (reference sequence). Here the CDR3 DNA reads TGCAGTGCTAAAGAGCGGGGGCCCAGGGGGGAGCTGTTTTTT. Residues: CSAKERGPRGELFF.

In this sample, this clonotype turned up a few times. The chain is built from TRBV10-2 and TRBJ2-2; the D gene is possibly TRBD1 (6 bases). V lost 10 bases and J lost 2, with 14 bases in between. Germline CDR1 reads WSHSY; CDR2 reads SAAADI. The CDR3 has 14 residues. The CDR3 coding sequence is TGCGCCACCACCGGGACACTTAACACCGGGGAGCTGTTTTTT. It yields the protein CATTGTLNTGELFF.

This clonotype came up many times. The chain couples TRBV12-3 or TRBV12-4 to TRBJ1-2, with D uncertain. V was pared by 3 bases and J by 0 bases, with 2 bases between. This CDR3 has 12 residues. The CDR3 DNA reads TGTGCCAGCAGTTTCCCTAACTATGGCTACACCTTC. It specifies CASSFPNYGYTF.

The chain links TRBV2 to TRBJ2-3; TRBD2 is a possible D gene (5 bases). The V gene's germline CDR1 is SNHLY and CDR2 FYNNEI. The CDR3 has 16 amino acids. V gave up 1 base and J gave up 0 bases, with 11 bases separating them. CDR3 residues: CASSEVEGGSTDTQYF. Here the CDR3 DNA reads TGTGCCAGCAGTGAAGTAGAGGGTGGAAGCACAGATACGCAGTATTTT. The full variable domain, rest sourced from reference TRBV2 and TRBJ2-3, is EPEVTQTPSHQVTQMGQEVILRCVPISNHLYFYWYRQILGQKVEFLVSFYNNEISEKSEIFDDQFSVERPDGSNFTLKIRSTKLEDSAMYFCASSEVEGGSTDTQYFGPGTRLTVL.

This CDR3 reads CASSYGRPSTDTQYF. DNA for the CDR3: TGTGCCAGCAGTTATGGGCGCCCTAGCACAGATACGCAGTATTTT. The gene calls are TRBV6-2 or TRBV6-3 and TRBJ2-3; D is ambiguous. V was trimmed by 3 bases and J by 0 bases, leaving 10 bases between them. Germline-derived CDR1 and CDR2 are MNHEY and SVGEGT. This CDR3 spans 15 amino acids.

This clonotype was recorded many times. This chain joins TRBV12-3 or TRBV12-4 and TRBJ2-4; D is possibly TRBD2 (5 bases). The CDR3 is 15 amino acids. The V gene lost 7 bases and the J gene lost 6 bases, with 19 bases spanning the gap. CDR3 nucleotides: TGTGCCAGCACCGCATCCGGGATCGTCGGAAACATTCAGTACTTC. The encoded protein is CASTASGIVGNIQYF.

This chain uses TRBV6-1 with TRBJ1-2; 10 positions agree with TRBD1. V shed 6 bases, J shed 8 bases, and the junction held 15 bases outside the gene matches. CDR3 length equals 16 residues. Per germline, CDR1 MNHNS and CDR2 SASEGT. This chain's CDR3 is CASRRESGTGDRGYTF. CDR3 coding DNA: TGTGCCAGCAGGAGGGAAAGCGGGACAGGGGATAGGGGCTACACCTTC.

As DNA, the CDR3 is TGTGCCAGCAGCCGAGAGGCAGGGACGAACACTGAAGCTTTCTTT. Translating it yields CASSREAGTNTEAFF. The chain links TRBV7-9 to TRBJ1-1, with D perhaps TRBD1 (5 bases). V was trimmed by 5 bases and J by 1 base, leaving 14 bases between them. Per the germline V gene, CDR1 is SEHNR and CDR2 is FQNEAQ (reference sequence). This CDR3 spans 15 amino acids.

The table lists this clonotype with a few counts. V gene TRBV7-9 combines with J gene TRBJ2-3, with a weak D call TRBD2 (6 bases). From germline, CDR1 is SEHNR and CDR2 FQNEAQ (reference sequence). The V gene lost 5 bases and the J gene lost 2 bases, with 17 bases spanning the gap. The CDR3 length is 16 residues. CDR3 nucleotides: TGTGCCAGCAGCCCCAAGGGACTTGTCGACACAGATACGCAGTATTTT. Residues: CASSPKGLVDTDTQYF.

This clonotype was picked up many times. The V and J genes are TRBV7-2 and TRBJ2-7, with TRBD1 matching over 7 bases. The CDR3 length is 13 residues. CDR1 SGHTA and CDR2 FQGNSA come from the germline V gene. Losses at the gene ends were 7 bases for V and 4 bases for J; bases not matched to a gene: 7. CDR3 amino acids: CASNSGTAYEQYF. CDR3 bases: TGTGCCAGCAACTCCGGGACAGCTTACGAGCAGTACTTC.